This TCR beta chain comes out of a study of brain T cells in children with intractable seizures. Generated by immunoSEQ multiplex PCR, the TCRdb table keeps only in-frame clones and is missing some. The sample holds around 80,000 clones; about 90% are singletons and the top ten take approximately 25%. Study outcomes and limitations: Viral specificity was inferred only from CDR3 similarity; HCMV serostatus was unknown.

Only cases whose brain tissue showed the highest T cell transcript signatures were sequenced. Pre-surgery treatment included at least one anti-epileptic drug. Germline V gives CDR1 SEHNR, CDR2 FQNEAQ (reference sequence). The CDR3 contains 15 residues. V was clipped by 2 bases and J by 0 bases, with 11 bases between them. Details on this clone: Its antigen is still unknown.

The V call is TRBV7-9, the J call TRBJ2-7; D is perhaps TRBD1 (5 bases). The TCR comes from a girl aged 2-10 years with Rasmussen encephalitis and intractable seizures. The sequencing here drew on peripheral blood, taken at surgery. The CDR3 loop reads CASSLFSTGSYEQYF. In DNA form, the CDR3 reads TGTGCCAGCAGCTTATTTAGTACAGGCTCCTACGAGCAGTACTTC.